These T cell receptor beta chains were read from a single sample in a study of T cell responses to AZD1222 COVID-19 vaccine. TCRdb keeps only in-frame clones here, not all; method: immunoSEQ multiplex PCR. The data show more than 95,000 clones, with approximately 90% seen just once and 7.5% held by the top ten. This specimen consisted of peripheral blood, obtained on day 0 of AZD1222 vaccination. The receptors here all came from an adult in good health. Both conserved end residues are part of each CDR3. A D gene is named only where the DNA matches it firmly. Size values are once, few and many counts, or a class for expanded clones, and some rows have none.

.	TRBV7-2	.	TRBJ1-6	TGTGCCAGCAGCTTAGCCACCGAGGTGGGAACGTCTCTCCACTTT	CASSLATEVGTSLHF
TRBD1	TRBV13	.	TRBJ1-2	TGTGCCAGCAGGTGGTCGACAGGGGGCGTAACCTTC	CASRWSTGGVTF
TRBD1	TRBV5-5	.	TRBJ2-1	TGTGCCAGCAGCTTGCGCGGGACAGGGAATGTGCATGAGCAGTTCTTC	CASSLRGTGNVHEQFF
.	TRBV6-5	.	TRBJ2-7	TGTGCCAGCAGCGCGACCATCTACTACGAGCAGTACTTC	CASSATIYYEQYF
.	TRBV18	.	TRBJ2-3	TGTGCCAGCTCACCGCAGGGAAGCACAGATACGCAGTATTTT	CASSPQGSTDTQYF
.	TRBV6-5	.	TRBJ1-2	TGTGCCAGCAGTTACTCAAGGGGGGCGCCGGGTGGCTACACCTTC	CASSYSRGAPGGYTF
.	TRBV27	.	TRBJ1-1	TGTGCCAGCAGACCCGGAGCGGGCACTGAAGCTTTCTTT	CASRPGAGTEAFF
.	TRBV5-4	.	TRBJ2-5	TGTGCCAGCAGCTTGTTCAACACAGGGAGAGAGACCCAGTACTTC	CASSLFNTGRETQYF
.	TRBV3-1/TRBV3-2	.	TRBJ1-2	TGTGCCAGCAGCCAAGCAGGGGCACGGGGCTACACCTTC	CASSQAGARGYTF
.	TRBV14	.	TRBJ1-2	TGTGCCAGCAGCCAGGGGGCTTCCTATGGCTACACCTTC	CASSQGASYGYTF
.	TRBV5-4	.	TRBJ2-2	TGTGCCAGCAGCTTGGCTGCGCGGGGGAACACCGGGGAGCTGTTTTTT	CASSLAARGNTGELFF
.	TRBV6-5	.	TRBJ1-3	TGTGCCAGCAGTTCAGGTGGCCATGGAAACACCATATATTTT	CASSSGGHGNTIYF
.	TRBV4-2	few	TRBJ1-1	TGTGCCAGCAGCCAAGGCGACAGGTTCTGGGAAGCTTTCTTT	CASSQGDRFWEAFF
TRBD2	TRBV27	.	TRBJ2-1	TGTGCCAGCAGTTTAAAGTGGCGGGGGACCTACAATGAGCAGTTCTTC	CASSLKWRGTYNEQFF
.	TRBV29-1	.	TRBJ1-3	TGCAGCGGCCGAAGGGGGGACACCATATATTTT	CSGRRGDTIYF
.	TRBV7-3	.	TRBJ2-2	TGTGCCAGCAGCTCCGGACGTGCGAACACCGGGGAGCTGTTTTTT	CASSSGRANTGELFF
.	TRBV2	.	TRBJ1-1	TGTGCCAGCAGTGTGGGGGTAAACACTGAAGCTTTCTTT	CASSVGVNTEAFF
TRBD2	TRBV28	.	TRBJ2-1	TGTGCCAGCAGAGTAGGACTAGCGGTTAACAATGAGCAGTTCTTC	CASRVGLAVNNEQFF
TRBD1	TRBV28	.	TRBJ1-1	TGTGCCAGCAGTTTGAAGGGGACAGGGGACACTGAAGCTTTCTTT	CASSLKGTGDTEAFF
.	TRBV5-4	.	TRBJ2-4	TGTGCCAGCGCATTGGGGGACTCGAAAAACATTCAGTACTTC	CASALGDSKNIQYF
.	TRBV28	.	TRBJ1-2	TGTGCCAGCACCTACAGGGACTCGGGCTACACCTTC	CASTYRDSGYTF
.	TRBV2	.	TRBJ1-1	TGTGCCAGCAGCGGGGTGGGACCGATGAACACTGAAGCTTTCTTT	CASSGVGPMNTEAFF
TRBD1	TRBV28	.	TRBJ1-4	TGTGCCAGCCGAGCCCTCAGGGGGGGTGAAAAACTGTTTTTT	CASRALRGGEKLFF
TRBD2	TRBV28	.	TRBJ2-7	TGTGCCGCGGGGCGGGAGAGCTACGAGCAGTACTTC	CAAGRESYEQYF
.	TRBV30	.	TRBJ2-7	TGTGCCTGGAGTGGGTCCTACGAGCAGTACTTC	CAWSGSYEQYF
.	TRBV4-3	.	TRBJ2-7	TGCGCCAGCAGCCAAGGGGCCGGGTCAGTCTACGAGCAGTACTTC	CASSQGAGSVYEQYF
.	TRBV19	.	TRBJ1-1	TGTGCCAGTAGTATAGGCAGGGTCGCTGAAGCTTTCTTT	CASSIGRVAEAFF
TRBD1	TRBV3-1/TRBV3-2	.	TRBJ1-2	TGTGCCAGCAGCCAAGATAATAGGGGACAGTCTAACTATGGCTACACCTTC	CASSQDNRGQSNYGYTF
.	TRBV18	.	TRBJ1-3	TGTGCCAGCTCACCTACCAAGGGTGGAGCTGGAAACACCATATATTTT	CASSPTKGGAGNTIYF
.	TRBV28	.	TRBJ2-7	TGTGCCACTTCGGGAGCAACCTACGAGCAGTACTTC	CATSGATYEQYF
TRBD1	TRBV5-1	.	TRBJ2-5	TGCGCCAGCAGCTCGACAGGGGGCCGAGAGACCCAGTACTTC	CASSSTGGRETQYF
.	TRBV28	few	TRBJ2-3	TGTGCCAGCAGTCCCCGGGGCAGACCGACAGATACGCAGTATTTT	CASSPRGRPTDTQYF
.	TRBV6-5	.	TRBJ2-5	TGTGCCAGCAGTTACACGGCGGGACAGATTCAAGAGACCCAGTACTTC	CASSYTAGQIQETQYF
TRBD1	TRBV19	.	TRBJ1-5	TGTGCCAGTAGTAGTATCGACATCACCACAGGGGCCCAGCATTTT	CASSSIDITTGAQHF
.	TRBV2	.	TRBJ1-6	TGTGCCAGCAGTGTTCGCGGAAGCTCCTATAATTCACCCCTCCACTTT	CASSVRGSSYNSPLHF
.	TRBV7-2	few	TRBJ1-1	TGTGCCAGCAGCTTGGTGGAGGGCACTGAAGCTTTCTTT	CASSLVEGTEAFF